This TCR beta chain was captured by sequencing in a study of blood T cell repertoires in COVID-19 (dated by TCRdb to 2018 to 2020). With regard to the full study: Samples from collaborators originated in the United States, Italy and Spain and spanned both the acute and convalescent phases of COVID-19. The prospective study material was composed of cDNA or gDNA derived from T cells, B-cell-depleted T cells, or PBMCs. Subjects who had been exposed to COVID-19, were actively infected with it, or had recovered from it provided the deeply sampled blood TCRbeta repertoires that made up the dataset. The repertoires were released in a freely available public database intended as a resource for research on the immune response to SARS-CoV-2. Samples came from the ongoing ImmuneRACE study (first 160 participants) plus 1,254 subjects from 6 global collaborators. The sample metadata nearly always contained a de-identified subject ID, COVID-19 status, age in years and sex. HLA class I and class II types, where available, came from metadata supplied by the sample provider rather than from assay-based typing. General findings and caveats noted by the study authors: The amount of clinical and demographic metadata varied by source and participant and was provided uncurated.

For CDR1 and CDR2, the germline V gene lists SNHLY and FYNNEI. V lost 4 bases and J lost 1 base; the stretch between them is 5 bases long. The CDR3, from cysteine to phenylalanine, totals 12 residues. Kept here is only the CDR3 DNA, which spans 36 bases and is read in frame from base 1. Worth noting for this clone: No antigen is known for it. No qualities accompany the bases; no much larger clone lies one base away.

The immunoSEQ Assay, a bias-controlled multiplex PCR, was used to amplify TCRbeta CDR3 regions from genomic DNA. The authors processed their data as follows. The number of nucleated cells in each sample was estimated by amplification of reference gene primers within the assay. To quantify the absolute abundance of each unique TCRbeta CDR3 rearrangement, sequence reads were collapsed and filtered. For each sample, productive Simpson clonality was calculated as the square root of Simpson's diversity index across productive rearrangements. TCRdb carries this immuneACCESS record with in-frame sequences only. Its versions omit some clonotypes, under half of them owing to an unresolved V gene in the studies checked, with the rest unexplained. D and trimming were read from the DNA, whereas the V and J calls and clone size are those reported in that table. Recorded for this sample are fewer than 250,000 clones; 65% to 90% of them occurred a single time. Together, the top ten hold just under 7.5% of the sample.

Whole blood was collected in K2EDTA tubes by collaborating institutions according to the institutions' own protocols. Collaborator samples were shipped for TCRbeta analysis as frozen whole blood, isolated PBMCs, or DNA extracted from either sample type. The clonotype comes from a woman aged 50 to 60 with acute or convalescent COVID-19. Sequenced material: peripheral blood. Here the chain combines TRBV2 and TRBJ2-7; no D gene call is confident. The nucleotides are TGTGCCAGCAGTGTTCGGTCCTACGAGCAGTACTTC. Its product reads: CASSVRSYEQYF.